The next 8 T cell receptor beta chains were all read from a single sample in a study of vaccination and CD4 T cells after COVID-19. No antigen is known for these receptors. Sequencing of DNA taken from cultured CD4+ T cells relied on the Oncomine TCR Beta short-read assay. TCRdb reprocessed the PCR reads with MiXCR, giving one entry per CDR3 protein. The sample carries over 9,000 distinct CDR3 sequences, over 60% recorded once. Regarding treatment: approximately 9-day PBMC culture with coronavirus spike peptide pools or control peptides (ViraFEST assay). The sequencing sample was made of CD4+ T cells from blood, cultured in vitro. The receptors stem from a human donor who had recovered from COVID-19.

The chain joins TRBV4-2 to TRBJ2-3; 11 nucleotides agree with TRBD2. V lost 1 base to trimming and J lost 10 bases; unmatched junction nucleotides: 13. Germline V gives CDR1 LGHNA, CDR2 YNFKEQ. This CDR3 is 17 amino acids long. CDR3 coding DNA: TGTGCCAGCAGCCAAGGGGGCATGGGGCTAGCGGGAGGCGCGCAGTATTTT. Translating gives CASSQGGMGLAGGAQYF.

This chain uses TRBV12-3 or TRBV12-4 with TRBJ2-3, with unresolved D. The V gene lost 0 bases and the J gene lost 4 bases, with 2 bases spanning the gap. The CDR3 extends over 12 amino acids. This CDR3 reads CASSLAPDTQYF. The CDR3 DNA follows: TGTGCCAGCAGTTTAGCCCCAGATACGCAGTATTTT.

The chain employs TRBV7-2 and TRBJ2-3, with a weak D call TRBD2 (6 bases). Germline loops: CDR1 SGHTA, CDR2 FQGNSA. The CDR3 is 13 amino acids. With 6 bases removed from V and 6 bases from J, the gap between germline ends came to 13 bases. CDR3 sequence reads: CASSIGSPDTQYF. In nucleotides, the CDR3 is TGTGCCAGCAGTATCGGGAGCCCCGATACGCAGTATTTT.

This clonotype was observed a single time. This chain joins TRBV20-1 and TRBJ2-7; 7 nucleotides line up with TRBD2. The germline V gene encodes CDR1 DFQATT and CDR2 SNEGSKA (reference sequence). V dropped 1 base and J dropped 0; count of bases not matched to a gene: 3. There are 14 residues in the CDR3. The CDR3 is CSARVGGSSYEQYF. The CDR3 region has the DNA TGCAGTGCTAGAGTAGGCGGGAGCTCCTACGAGCAGTACTTC.

The chain has TRBV11-2 and TRBJ2-5, with D perhaps TRBD1 (6 bases). The germline V gene has CDR1 SGHAT and CDR2 FQNNGV. V lost 1 base, J lost 7 bases, and 16 bases lay in between. This CDR3 region has 15 residues. CDR3 DNA: TGTGCCAGCAGCTTAGTGCCTTTTGGGGGCGGGACCCAGTACTTC. This encodes CASSLVPFGGGTQYF.

The table lists this clonotype with a count of one. The chain uses TRBV10-3 and TRBJ2-7; D might be TRBD1 (5 bases). This CDR3 is 12 amino acids long. Trimming cost V 5 bases and J 7 bases, with 12 bases left between them. Looked up from germline, CDR1 is ENHRY and CDR2 is SYGVKD. CDR3 region: CAISSAGWEQYF. Here the CDR3 DNA reads TGTGCCATCAGTTCGGCAGGGTGGGAGCAGTACTTC.

The chain has TRBV19 and TRBJ2-7, with 7 bases aligning to TRBD1. The germline V gene has CDR1 LNHDA and CDR2 SQIVND (reference sequence). CDR3 length equals 11 residues. With 6 bases clipped from V and 5 bases from J, the junction kept 1 base outside the gene matches. CDR3 coding DNA: TGTGCCAGTAGAACAGGGGACGAGCAGTACTTC. Amino acids: CASRTGDEQYF.

The chain combines TRBV27 with TRBJ2-1; TRBD2 matches 7 bases. The CDR3 is made up of 17 amino acids. Trimming at V came to 5 bases and at J to 4 bases, leaving 14 bases not matched to a gene. Germline V gives CDR1 MNHEY, CDR2 SMNVEV (reference sequence). Here the CDR3 reads CASSLPQLALSYNEQFF. CDR3 coding DNA: TGTGCCAGCAGTCTGCCCCAACTAGCGCTTTCTTACAATGAGCAGTTCTTC.